Listed below are T cell receptor beta chains from one sample, sequenced in a study of CD8 T cells in ankylosing spondylitis. TCRdb re-called the 5' RACE reads with MiXCR, one entry per CDR3 protein. The sample holds about 540,000 distinct CDR3 sequences, roughly 13% seen once. Sequencing was done on a sample of blood, either unsorted or a sorted T cell fraction (not recorded which). The receptors were gathered from a male donor with ankylosing spondylitis. Each CDR3 is given with its conserved first and last residue. Each record gives: CDR3 DNA, CDR3 protein, V gene, J gene, clone size, D gene. A D gene is named only where the DNA matches it firmly. Some rows mark clone size as missing; the rest say once, few, many or name a class of expanded clone.

CDR3 DNA: TGCAGTGCTAGAGATACGGGGGGCTACACCTTC; CDR3 protein: CSARDTGGYTF; V gene: TRBV20-1; J gene: TRBJ1-2; clone size: NA; D gene: NA
CDR3 DNA: TGCAGTGCTAGAGATCGGAGCCGGGCGGGAGAGACCCAGTACTTC; CDR3 protein: CSARDRSRAGETQYF; V gene: TRBV20-1; J gene: TRBJ2-5; clone size: NA; D gene: NA
CDR3 DNA: TGTGCCAGCAGTGAAGAAAGGACATTTTATGGCTACACCTTC; CDR3 protein: CASSEERTFYGYTF; V gene: TRBV6-1; J gene: TRBJ1-2; clone size: few; D gene: NA
CDR3 DNA: TGCGCCAGCAGCTTGGGTCCGGCGGGGCAAGAGACCCAGTACTTC; CDR3 protein: CASSLGPAGQETQYF; V gene: TRBV5-1; J gene: TRBJ2-5; clone size: few; D gene: NA
CDR3 DNA: TGTGCCATCACCCCCGGGCCGTACGGTGAGCAGTTCTTC; CDR3 protein: CAITPGPYGEQFF; V gene: TRBV10-3; J gene: TRBJ2-1; clone size: NA; D gene: NA
CDR3 DNA: TGTGCCAGCAGTGAAGGGACGGGACTTCGCACAGATACGCAGTATTTT; CDR3 protein: CASSEGTGLRTDTQYF; V gene: TRBV6-1; J gene: TRBJ2-3; clone size: NA; D gene: NA
CDR3 DNA: TGTGCCAGCAGCCTCTCGTGGCACATTCAGTACTTC; CDR3 protein: CASSLSWHIQYF; V gene: TRBV7-2; J gene: TRBJ2-4; clone size: few; D gene: NA
CDR3 DNA: TGTGCCAGCGGACAGGGAGCTAATTCACCCCTCCACTTT; CDR3 protein: CASGQGANSPLHF; V gene: TRBV11-2; J gene: TRBJ1-6; clone size: NA; D gene: TRBD1
CDR3 DNA: TGTGCCAGCAGCTTAGATAAAGGGTACAGCACTGAAGCTTTCTTT; CDR3 protein: CASSLDKGYSTEAFF; V gene: TRBV11-2; J gene: TRBJ1-1; clone size: NA; D gene: NA
CDR3 DNA: TGCGCCAGCAGCTGGAGATCTGACAGTAAAAACGGGGAGCTGTTTTTT; CDR3 protein: CASSWRSDSKNGELFF; V gene: TRBV5-1; J gene: TRBJ2-2; clone size: NA; D gene: NA
CDR3 DNA: TGTGCCAGCAGTTTGAGGGACAGGGGCACAGATACGCAGTATTTT; CDR3 protein: CASSLRDRGTDTQYF; V gene: TRBV27; J gene: TRBJ2-3; clone size: many; D gene: TRBD1
CDR3 DNA: TGCAGTGCTCAGACAGGGGCGAATGAAAAACTGTTTTTT; CDR3 protein: CSAQTGANEKLFF; V gene: TRBV20-1; J gene: TRBJ1-4; clone size: few; D gene: TRBD1
CDR3 DNA: TGTGCCAGCAGCCAAGTCGGTATCTACGAGCAGTACTTC; CDR3 protein: CASSQVGIYEQYF; V gene: TRBV3-1; J gene: TRBJ2-7; clone size: few; D gene: NA
CDR3 DNA: TGTGCCAGTTCGTCAGGGGATGCCTACGAGCAGTACTTC; CDR3 protein: CASSSGDAYEQYF; V gene: TRBV7-9; J gene: TRBJ2-7; clone size: NA; D gene: NA
CDR3 DNA: TGTGCCAGCAGCGTAGGGCCGGGAGATACGCAGTATTTT; CDR3 protein: CASSVGPGDTQYF; V gene: TRBV11-3; J gene: TRBJ2-3; clone size: few; D gene: NA
CDR3 DNA: TGTGCCAGCAAGGGACAGGGGAACCAGACCCAGTACTTC; CDR3 protein: CASKGQGNQTQYF; V gene: TRBV11-2; J gene: TRBJ2-5; clone size: NA; D gene: TRBD1
CDR3 DNA: TGTGCCAGCAGTCGGAACCCCCGGGACAGGTGGAATCAGCCCCAGCATTTT; CDR3 protein: CASSRNPRDRWNQPQHF; V gene: TRBV2; J gene: TRBJ1-5; clone size: NA; D gene: TRBD1
CDR3 DNA: TGCAGTGCTAAGACAGGGGGGGTTTATAGCAATCAGCCCCAGCATTTT; CDR3 protein: CSAKTGGVYSNQPQHF; V gene: TRBV20-1; J gene: TRBJ1-5; clone size: NA; D gene: TRBD1
CDR3 DNA: TGCGCCAGCAGCCGGGACAGGGGGGCAGATACGCAGTATTTT; CDR3 protein: CASSRDRGADTQYF; V gene: TRBV5-1; J gene: TRBJ2-3; clone size: many; D gene: TRBD1
CDR3 DNA: TGTGCCAGCAGGGGGACAGCCTACTCCTACGAGCAGTACTTC; CDR3 protein: CASRGTAYSYEQYF; V gene: TRBV12-3/TRBV12-4; J gene: TRBJ2-7; clone size: few; D gene: TRBD1
CDR3 DNA: TGTGCCACCAGCAGAGATAGACGGAGGGGGCAGGATAACACCGGGGAGCTGTTTTTT; CDR3 protein: CATSRDRRRGQDNTGELFF; V gene: TRBV15; J gene: TRBJ2-2; clone size: many; D gene: NA
CDR3 DNA: TGTGCCAGCAGCCCAGCCGTCGTACAGAACACTGAAGCTTTCTTT; CDR3 protein: CASSPAVVQNTEAFF; V gene: TRBV11-3; J gene: TRBJ1-1; clone size: NA; D gene: NA
CDR3 DNA: TGCGCCAGCAGCTTGGACGTCATCACCTACGAGCAGTACTTC; CDR3 protein: CASSLDVITYEQYF; V gene: TRBV5-1; J gene: TRBJ2-7; clone size: many; D gene: NA
CDR3 DNA: TGTGCCAGCACCTTACAGCCGGGACTACCACACAATGAGCAGTTCTTC; CDR3 protein: CASTLQPGLPHNEQFF; V gene: TRBV27; J gene: TRBJ2-1; clone size: few; D gene: TRBD2
CDR3 DNA: TGTGCCACCAGCAGAGATCAACCCCGCGCAGATACGCAGTATTTT; CDR3 protein: CATSRDQPRADTQYF; V gene: TRBV15; J gene: TRBJ2-3; clone size: few; D gene: NA
CDR3 DNA: TGTGCCAGCAGTGCAAGGACGGGGATCGAGGGCTACACCTTC; CDR3 protein: CASSARTGIEGYTF; V gene: TRBV12-3/TRBV12-4; J gene: TRBJ1-2; clone size: many; D gene: NA
CDR3 DNA: TGCGCCAGTCGCGACAGCTACCTAGCCAAAAACATTCAGTACTTC; CDR3 protein: CASRDSYLAKNIQYF; V gene: TRBV5-1; J gene: TRBJ2-4; clone size: many; D gene: NA
CDR3 DNA: TGCGCCAGCATGGGACTCCTGACCGGGGAGCTGTTTTTT; CDR3 protein: CASMGLLTGELFF; V gene: TRBV10-1; J gene: TRBJ2-2; clone size: NA; D gene: NA
CDR3 DNA: TGTGCCAGCAGTTCCGTCGACGCGCGGAATGAAAAACTGTTTTTT; CDR3 protein: CASSSVDARNEKLFF; V gene: TRBV6-5; J gene: TRBJ1-4; clone size: few; D gene: NA
CDR3 DNA: TGCAGTGCTAGAGATCCTGGTGCGGGGGAGCAGTTCTTC; CDR3 protein: CSARDPGAGEQFF; V gene: TRBV20-1; J gene: TRBJ2-1; clone size: NA; D gene: NA
CDR3 DNA: TGCAGTGGGTCTCGCGACATAAGCACAGATACGCAGTATTTT; CDR3 protein: CSGSRDISTDTQYF; V gene: TRBV20-1; J gene: TRBJ2-3; clone size: NA; D gene: NA
CDR3 DNA: TGTGCCAGCAGCCAAGAACGGGGTAGCGGGAGGTTACAGACCCAGTACTTC; CDR3 protein: CASSQERGSGRLQTQYF; V gene: TRBV4-2; J gene: TRBJ2-5; clone size: NA; D gene: TRBD2
CDR3 DNA: TGTGCCAGCAGCTTAGACTATGCTACAGGGGTTGGTGGCTACACCTTC; CDR3 protein: CASSLDYATGVGGYTF; V gene: TRBV5-5; J gene: TRBJ1-2; clone size: few; D gene: TRBD1
CDR3 DNA: TGTGCCAGCAGTTTTCGACCGCAGGCTTCGAACACTGAAGCTTTCTTT; CDR3 protein: CASSFRPQASNTEAFF; V gene: TRBV2; J gene: TRBJ1-1; clone size: many; D gene: NA
CDR3 DNA: TGCGCCAGCAGCCAGGGACAGGGGGAAGATACGCAGTATTTT; CDR3 protein: CASSQGQGEDTQYF; V gene: TRBV5-1; J gene: TRBJ2-3; clone size: many; D gene: TRBD1
CDR3 DNA: TGTGCCAGCAGCTTGCGTCAGGGAGGGGTGGTTGAGCAGTTCTTC; CDR3 protein: CASSLRQGGVVEQFF; V gene: TRBV5-4; J gene: TRBJ2-1; clone size: many; D gene: TRBD2
CDR3 DNA: TGTGCCAGCAGCCCTAGCACGGGACAGGATGGAGAGACCCAGTACTTC; CDR3 protein: CASSPSTGQDGETQYF; V gene: TRBV28; J gene: TRBJ2-5; clone size: NA; D gene: TRBD1
CDR3 DNA: TGTGCCACCACCCCAGCGGGAGCTGTGGAGTATTTT; CDR3 protein: CATTPAGAVEYF; V gene: TRBV12-3/TRBV12-4; J gene: TRBJ2-3; clone size: few; D gene: TRBD2
CDR3 DNA: TGCGCCAGCAGCTTGGAACTGGGAATCGGGGAGACCCAGTACTTC; CDR3 protein: CASSLELGIGETQYF; V gene: TRBV5-1; J gene: TRBJ2-5; clone size: many; D gene: NA
CDR3 DNA: TGTGCCAGCTCACCACGATACATGGACAGCGCGAACACCGGGGAGCTGTTTTTT; CDR3 protein: CASSPRYMDSANTGELFF; V gene: TRBV18; J gene: TRBJ2-2; clone size: NA; D gene: NA
CDR3 DNA: TGTGCCAGCAGCCACGGCGAGTACAAGCAGTACTTC; CDR3 protein: CASSHGEYKQYF; V gene: TRBV7-2; J gene: TRBJ2-7; clone size: NA; D gene: NA
CDR3 DNA: TGCAGCGTTGACCCGCTAGCGGCTTACAATGAGCAGTTCTTC; CDR3 protein: CSVDPLAAYNEQFF; V gene: TRBV29-1; J gene: TRBJ2-1; clone size: few; D gene: TRBD2